Presented here are 2 T cell receptor beta chains from one specimen sequenced in a study of beta chain features in type 1 diabetes. These TCRs are of unknown antigen specificity. Overall study results and limits: There was a moderate but significant shortening of TCRB CDR3s in all four CD4+ subsets of Type 1 diabetes patients.

Reverse transcription of all isolated RNA meant that expressed TCRB transcripts were sequenced. TCRdb keeps only in-frame clones here, not all; method: immunoSEQ multiplex PCR. The sample records a few hundred thousand clones, roughly 13% being singletons. Material: naive CD4+ T cells from blood. Receptor source: a young man with type 1 diabetes.

Only a few counts were recorded for this clone. This sequence joins TRBV4-1 and TRBJ2-3; D is perhaps TRBD2 (5 bases). CDR1 is MGHRA and CDR2 is YSYEKL in the germline V gene. This CDR3 has 12 residues. The V end lost 3 bases, the J end lost 10 bases, and 11 bases lay between the germline ends. CDR3 DNA: TGCGCCAGCAGCCAGTGGAGAGGGCCGCAGTATTTT. As protein: CASSQWRGPQYF.

The CDR3 DNA reads as TGTGCCAGCAGTCGTGAGGAGAATTACGAGCAGTACTTC. It codes for CASSREENYEQYF. V usage is TRBV6-5 and J usage is TRBJ2-7; no clear D. This CDR3 has 13 residues. Germline CDR1 is MNHEY and CDR2 is SVGAGI. The germline V and J ends were trimmed by 5 bases and 4 bases, with 12 bases remaining between them.